This T cell receptor beta chain was recovered during a study of blood T cell repertoires in COVID-19. This table comes from immunoSEQ multiplex PCR, and its TCRdb copy is limited to in-frame clones, with some not included. The sample lists about 220,000 clones, around 82% seen once, with roughly 7% in the top ten. This CDR3 comprises 15 residues. Germline-derived CDR1 and CDR2 are LNHNV and YYDKDF (reference sequence). V was clipped by 5 bases and J by 5 bases; unmatched bases: 7. The chain couples TRBV15 to TRBJ2-1; 9 bases align to TRBD2. The source is an older woman with acute or convalescent COVID-19. Sequencing was carried out using peripheral blood. Here the CDR3 DNA reads TGTGCCACCAGCGACGGAGCGGGGGGACACAATGAGCAGTTCTTC. The encoded protein is CATSDGAGGHNEQFF. The entire variable domain, with the rest obtained from reference TRBV15 and TRBJ2-1, is as follows: DAMVIQNPRYQVTQFGKPVTLSCSQTLNHNVMYWYQQKSSQAPKLLFHYYDKDFNNEADTPDNFQSRRPNTSFCFLDIRSPGLGDTAMYLCATSDGAGGHNEQFFGPGTRLTVL.